The rows below give T cell receptor beta chains drawn from one sample of a study of T-cell memory formation after mild COVID-19. TCRdb itself ran the 5' RACE reads through MiXCR, one entry per CDR3 protein. The sample shows fewer than 500,000 distinct CDR3 sequences, roughly 25% of them seen only once. Sequenced: PBMCs or a T cell subset sorted from them (not recorded which). All receptors derive from an adult woman who had mild COVID-19 (a few samples of this study predate the infection). Cell type and time point are not known. Both conserved end residues are part of each CDR3. Fields, in order: clone size, V gene, D gene, J gene, CDR3 DNA, CDR3 protein. A D gene is named only where the DNA matches it firmly. Expanded clones get a size class; other rows say once, few or many, or leave the size out.

many	TRBV5-1	-	TRBJ2-7	TGCGCCAGCAGCACAGGATTCTCCTACGAGCAGTACTTC	CASSTGFSYEQYF
-	TRBV12-3/TRBV12-4	-	TRBJ1-5	TGTGCCAGCAGTTTAGGAGGTCCAGGTCAGCCCCAGCATTTT	CASSLGGPGQPQHF
-	TRBV6-2/TRBV6-3	TRBD2	TRBJ2-7	TGTGCCAGCAGTCCTAGGGTCGCGGGAGCCTACGAGCAGTACTTC	CASSPRVAGAYEQYF
-	TRBV5-1	-	TRBJ2-7	TGCGCCAGCAGCCTCGGACAGTTCGAGGAGCAGTACTTC	CASSLGQFEEQYF
-	TRBV5-6	-	TRBJ1-5	TGTGCCAGCAGCCTAATGGACGGGGTAGGGCAGCCCCAGCATTTT	CASSLMDGVGQPQHF
-	TRBV20-1	-	TRBJ2-6	TGCAGTGCTAGAGGGACCGGGACACGCCCTGGGGCCAACGTCCTGACTTTC	CSARGTGTRPGANVLTF
many	TRBV5-1	-	TRBJ2-5	TGCGCCAGCAGCTTGGAAGAGGGAGAGACCCAGTACTTC	CASSLEEGETQYF
-	TRBV3-1	TRBD1	TRBJ1-4	TGTGCCAGCAGCCAAGATCGAGGACAGGGTTGGTCAGGCCTGTTTTTT	CASSQDRGQGWSGLFF
-	TRBV7-9	-	TRBJ2-1	TGTGCCAGCGTACGGGTGAATTCGTTTGAGCAGTTCTTC	CASVRVNSFEQFF
-	TRBV29-1	-	TRBJ1-2	TGCAGCCTTGTGCTGGGAAACTATGGCTACACCTTC	CSLVLGNYGYTF
-	TRBV7-8	TRBD1	TRBJ1-6	TGTGCCAGCATCTTATTGGGACAGGGTTATTCACCCCTCCACTTT	CASILLGQGYSPLHF
few	TRBV18	-	TRBJ2-5	TGTGCCAGCTCACCGCTGCGGGATCAGGAGACCCAGTACTTC	CASSPLRDQETQYF
-	TRBV24-1	TRBD1	TRBJ2-1	TGTGCCACCAGTGATGTGGGGACAGGGAGGGAAAATGAGCAGTTCTTC	CATSDVGTGRENEQFF
many	TRBV7-9	-	TRBJ2-1	TGTGCCAGCAGCTTTGGGAGGACAGGTTCGAGGGATGAGCAGTTCTTC	CASSFGRTGSRDEQFF